Listed below are T cell receptor beta chains from one sample, sequenced in a study of blood T cell repertoires in COVID-19. Generated by immunoSEQ multiplex PCR, the TCRdb table keeps only in-frame clones and is missing some. The sample lists fewer than 200,000 clones, less than 85% occurring once. The sample consisted of PBMCs or T cells enriched from blood (not recorded which). These receptors came from a woman aged 50 to 60 who had recovered from COVID-19. Each CDR3 is given with its conserved first and last residue. D genes are given only for firm matches. A row's size may be missing; if present it is once, few, many or a size class.

J gene: TRBJ1-2; CDR3 length: 17; D gene: TRBD1; V gene: TRBV6-4; clone size: .; CDR3 DNA: TGTGCCAGCAGTGACTCGGTGCGGACAGGGGGCAGCTATGGCTACACCTTC; CDR3 protein: CASSDSVRTGGSYGYTF
J gene: TRBJ1-1; CDR3 length: 13; D gene: .; V gene: TRBV12-3/TRBV12-4; clone size: .; CDR3 DNA: TGTGCCAGCAGTTGGGGGGGTAACACTGAAGCTTTCTTT; CDR3 protein: CASSWGGNTEAFF
J gene: TRBJ1-2; CDR3 length: 16; D gene: .; V gene: TRBV19; clone size: .; CDR3 DNA: TGTGCCAGTAGTATAGATCAAGCAGGGCCGAACTATGGCTACACCTTC; CDR3 protein: CASSIDQAGPNYGYTF
J gene: TRBJ1-3; CDR3 length: 13; D gene: TRBD1; V gene: TRBV6-5; clone size: few; CDR3 DNA: TGTGCCAGCACGACAGGGCAAAGAAACACCATATATTTT; CDR3 protein: CASTTGQRNTIYF
J gene: TRBJ1-2; CDR3 length: 13; D gene: .; V gene: TRBV10-2; clone size: once; CDR3 DNA: TGCGCCAGCAGTTTTCAGAACCTCTATGGCTACACCTTC; CDR3 protein: CASSFQNLYGYTF
J gene: TRBJ2-1; CDR3 length: 14; D gene: .; V gene: TRBV11-3; clone size: .; CDR3 DNA: TGTGCCAGCAGCCCGGGGGGCTTCGACAATGAGCAGTTCTTC; CDR3 protein: CASSPGGFDNEQFF
J gene: TRBJ2-3; CDR3 length: 15; D gene: TRBD2; V gene: TRBV6-2/TRBV6-3; clone size: .; CDR3 DNA: TGTGCCAGCAGTTACATGGGACGGGGGGGAGATACGCAGTATTTT; CDR3 protein: CASSYMGRGGDTQYF
J gene: TRBJ1-5; CDR3 length: 14; D gene: .; V gene: TRBV6-5; clone size: once; CDR3 DNA: TGTGCCAGCAGTTACTCAAGACAGCCGACGACCCAGCATTTT; CDR3 protein: CASSYSRQPTTQHF
J gene: TRBJ1-2; CDR3 length: 13; D gene: TRBD1; V gene: TRBV7-2; clone size: .; CDR3 DNA: TGTGCCAGTGGAATGACAGGGGTGATCGGCTACACCTTC; CDR3 protein: CASGMTGVIGYTF
J gene: TRBJ2-5; CDR3 length: 17; D gene: .; V gene: TRBV5-1; clone size: few; CDR3 DNA: TGCGCCAGCAGCTCCGCCGGCGGCGGATCCTACCAAGAGACCCAGTACTTC; CDR3 protein: CASSSAGGGSYQETQYF
J gene: TRBJ2-2; CDR3 length: 18; D gene: .; V gene: TRBV28; clone size: .; CDR3 DNA: TGTGCCAGCAGTTCCGATTGGGAGGATTTTGTACATTCCGGGGAGCTGTTTTTT; CDR3 protein: CASSSDWEDFVHSGELFF
J gene: TRBJ1-3; CDR3 length: 16; D gene: TRBD1; V gene: TRBV10-1; clone size: .; CDR3 DNA: TGCGCCAGCACCACGGGACAGGGAGCGGCTGGAAACACCATATATTTT; CDR3 protein: CASTTGQGAAGNTIYF
J gene: TRBJ1-1; CDR3 length: 15; D gene: .; V gene: TRBV29-1; clone size: .; CDR3 DNA: TGCAGCGTTGTGGAGAGCTTTAGGTTGGACACTGAAGCTTTCTTT; CDR3 protein: CSVVESFRLDTEAFF
J gene: TRBJ2-1; CDR3 length: 17; D gene: .; V gene: TRBV5-1; clone size: .; CDR3 DNA: TGCGCCAGCAGCCCCCTAAGAGACTCCTTCACCTACAATGAGCAGTTCTTC; CDR3 protein: CASSPLRDSFTYNEQFF
J gene: TRBJ2-1; CDR3 length: 11; D gene: .; V gene: TRBV6-5; clone size: .; CDR3 DNA: TGTGCCAGCATGAGGAGGAATGAGCAGTTCTTC; CDR3 protein: CASMRRNEQFF
J gene: TRBJ1-2; CDR3 length: 12; D gene: .; V gene: TRBV12-5; clone size: .; CDR3 DNA: TGTGCTAGTGGATTTTCGGGCTATGGCTACACCTTC; CDR3 protein: CASGFSGYGYTF
J gene: TRBJ1-1; CDR3 length: 14; D gene: TRBD1; V gene: TRBV18; clone size: .; CDR3 DNA: TGTGCCAGCTCACCCCAAGGACAGGGGACTGAAGCTTTCTTT; CDR3 protein: CASSPQGQGTEAFF
J gene: TRBJ1-5; CDR3 length: 14; D gene: TRBD1; V gene: TRBV27; clone size: .; CDR3 DNA: TGTGCCAGCCAGGGGGGAATTGGCAATCAGCCCCAGCATTTT; CDR3 protein: CASQGGIGNQPQHF
J gene: TRBJ2-2; CDR3 length: 14; D gene: .; V gene: TRBV2; clone size: .; CDR3 DNA: TGTGCCAGCAACCCAGCGGACTACACCGGGGAGCTGTTTTTT; CDR3 protein: CASNPADYTGELFF
J gene: TRBJ1-3; CDR3 length: 13; D gene: TRBD1; V gene: TRBV19; clone size: .; CDR3 DNA: TGTGCCAGTGGGACAGGGGATCGGAACACCATATATTTT; CDR3 protein: CASGTGDRNTIYF
J gene: TRBJ1-2; CDR3 length: 17; D gene: TRBD1; V gene: TRBV28; clone size: .; CDR3 DNA: TGTGCCAGCAGTTTTATCCCCAGGACAGGGGTGTTCTATGGCTACACCTTC; CDR3 protein: CASSFIPRTGVFYGYTF
J gene: TRBJ1-5; CDR3 length: 13; D gene: .; V gene: TRBV18; clone size: once; CDR3 DNA: TGTGCCAGCTCAAGCGGGGGCAATCAGCCCCAGCATTTT; CDR3 protein: CASSSGGNQPQHF
J gene: TRBJ1-3; CDR3 length: 16; D gene: .; V gene: TRBV13; clone size: .; CDR3 DNA: TGTGCCAGCAGCTCACAGGGCCCGTACTCTGGAAACACCATATATTTT; CDR3 protein: CASSSQGPYSGNTIYF
J gene: TRBJ1-5; CDR3 length: 14; D gene: .; V gene: TRBV30; clone size: .; CDR3 DNA: TGTGCCTGGAGTGGTCTCAGGGACAATCAGCCCCAGCATTTT; CDR3 protein: CAWSGLRDNQPQHF
J gene: TRBJ2-3; CDR3 length: 18; D gene: TRBD1; V gene: TRBV12-5; clone size: .; CDR3 DNA: TGTGCTAGTGGTTTGGGGACAGGGTACGGGGTGAGCACAGATACGCAGTATTTT; CDR3 protein: CASGLGTGYGVSTDTQYF
J gene: TRBJ1-1; CDR3 length: 14; D gene: .; V gene: TRBV6-5; clone size: .; CDR3 DNA: TGTGCCAGCACTGCCCGGGTGGGGAACACTGAAGCTTTCTTT; CDR3 protein: CASTARVGNTEAFF
J gene: TRBJ2-2; CDR3 length: 14; D gene: .; V gene: TRBV7-2; clone size: .; CDR3 DNA: TGTGCCAGCAGCTTAAGTCAACTAAACGGGGAGCTGTTTTTT; CDR3 protein: CASSLSQLNGELFF
J gene: TRBJ1-5; CDR3 length: 14; D gene: .; V gene: TRBV9; clone size: few; CDR3 DNA: TGTGCCAGCAGCGCCCCCCGGGGGAATCAGCCCCAGCATTTT; CDR3 protein: CASSAPRGNQPQHF
J gene: TRBJ1-5; CDR3 length: 13; D gene: .; V gene: TRBV29-1; clone size: .; CDR3 DNA: TGCAGCGTTTCAGGCTATAGCAATCAGCCCCAGCATTTT; CDR3 protein: CSVSGYSNQPQHF
J gene: TRBJ1-6; CDR3 length: 18; D gene: .; V gene: TRBV5-6; clone size: .; CDR3 DNA: TGTGCCAGCAGCTTGGGTCCTAGAGGGGGACACAATAATTCACCCCTCCACTTT; CDR3 protein: CASSLGPRGGHNNSPLHF
J gene: TRBJ2-2; CDR3 length: 12; D gene: .; V gene: TRBV27; clone size: .; CDR3 DNA: TGTGCCACCTTACAATTTCCCGGGGAGCTGTTTTTT; CDR3 protein: CATLQFPGELFF
J gene: TRBJ1-2; CDR3 length: 15; D gene: TRBD1; V gene: TRBV13; clone size: .; CDR3 DNA: TGTGCCAGCAGCTTGTGGGACAGAGCTAACTATGGCTACACCTTC; CDR3 protein: CASSLWDRANYGYTF
J gene: TRBJ1-5; CDR3 length: 16; D gene: .; V gene: TRBV5-5; clone size: .; CDR3 DNA: TGTGCCAGCAGCGGCGGGAGAGACGGGAGCAATCAGCCCCAGCATTTT; CDR3 protein: CASSGGRDGSNQPQHF
J gene: TRBJ1-1; CDR3 length: 15; D gene: TRBD1; V gene: TRBV6-4; clone size: few; CDR3 DNA: TGTGCCAGCAGTACCGAGGGACAGGGATACACTGAAGCTTTCTTT; CDR3 protein: CASSTEGQGYTEAFF
J gene: TRBJ2-1; CDR3 length: 12; D gene: .; V gene: TRBV7-9; clone size: once; CDR3 DNA: TGTGCCAGCAGCCCCTCGGGTAATGAGCAGTTCTTC; CDR3 protein: CASSPSGNEQFF
J gene: TRBJ2-2; CDR3 length: 15; D gene: TRBD1; V gene: TRBV5-1; clone size: once; CDR3 DNA: TGCGCCAGCAGCTTGCGACAGGGGAATTCCGGGGAGCTGTTTTTT; CDR3 protein: CASSLRQGNSGELFF
J gene: TRBJ2-2; CDR3 length: 16; D gene: .; V gene: TRBV18; clone size: .; CDR3 DNA: TGTGCCAGCTCACCCTCCACCGGGACAACCGCCGGGGAGCTGTTTTTT; CDR3 protein: CASSPSTGTTAGELFF
J gene: TRBJ2-2; CDR3 length: 14; D gene: TRBD1; V gene: TRBV27; clone size: .; CDR3 DNA: TGTGCCAGCAGTTCAAGGACAGGAAACGGGGAGCTGTTTTTT; CDR3 protein: CASSSRTGNGELFF
J gene: TRBJ1-2; CDR3 length: 13; D gene: .; V gene: TRBV2; clone size: .; CDR3 DNA: TGTGCCAGCACCTCTCCAGGGAACTATGGCTACACCTTC; CDR3 protein: CASTSPGNYGYTF
J gene: TRBJ1-1; CDR3 length: 10; D gene: .; V gene: TRBV6-4; clone size: .; CDR3 DNA: TGTGCCAGTGGAGGGAGGGAAGCTTTCTTT; CDR3 protein: CASGGREAFF
J gene: TRBJ1-2; CDR3 length: 14; D gene: TRBD1; V gene: TRBV19; clone size: .; CDR3 DNA: TGTGCCAGCTTCAGAGGGACAGTGCCCTATGGCTACACCTTC; CDR3 protein: CASFRGTVPYGYTF
J gene: TRBJ2-5; CDR3 length: 15; D gene: TRBD1; V gene: TRBV27; clone size: .; CDR3 DNA: TGTGCCAGCAGTAACCTCAGGGGGTCTGGGGAGACCCAGTACTTC; CDR3 protein: CASSNLRGSGETQYF
J gene: TRBJ1-1; CDR3 length: 15; D gene: .; V gene: TRBV14; clone size: .; CDR3 DNA: TGTGCCAGCAGCTACACAGGAATAGGAAACGCTGAAGCTTTCTTT; CDR3 protein: CASSYTGIGNAEAFF
J gene: TRBJ2-3; CDR3 length: 14; D gene: .; V gene: TRBV7-9; clone size: .; CDR3 DNA: TGTGCCAGCAGCTTAGGGGCTTACACAGATACGCAGTATTTT; CDR3 protein: CASSLGAYTDTQYF
J gene: TRBJ1-5; CDR3 length: 15; D gene: .; V gene: TRBV30; clone size: .; CDR3 DNA: TGTGCCTGGAGTTACGACAGTAATAGCAATCAGCCCCAGCATTTT; CDR3 protein: CAWSYDSNSNQPQHF
J gene: TRBJ2-3; CDR3 length: 14; D gene: .; V gene: TRBV6-5; clone size: once; CDR3 DNA: TGTGCCAGCACTACATCAGGAAATACAGATACGCAGTATTTT; CDR3 protein: CASTTSGNTDTQYF
J gene: TRBJ2-1; CDR3 length: 11; D gene: .; V gene: TRBV5-5; clone size: .; CDR3 DNA: TGTGCCGGCGGACAGACGAGTGAGCAGTTCTTC; CDR3 protein: CAGGQTSEQFF
J gene: TRBJ2-5; CDR3 length: 14; D gene: .; V gene: TRBV11-3; clone size: .; CDR3 DNA: TGTGCCAGCAGCTTAGTCTTCGGTGAAGAGACCCAGTACTTC; CDR3 protein: CASSLVFGEETQYF
J gene: TRBJ1-1; CDR3 length: 16; D gene: TRBD1; V gene: TRBV7-9; clone size: .; CDR3 DNA: TGTGCCAGCACCCTAGGGTCAGGGGGCGCGAACACTGAAGCTTTCTTT; CDR3 protein: CASTLGSGGANTEAFF
J gene: TRBJ2-1; CDR3 length: 14; D gene: .; V gene: TRBV3-1/TRBV3-2; clone size: .; CDR3 DNA: TGTGCCAGCAGCCCGACGCCCCGGAGGGATGAGCAGTTCTTC; CDR3 protein: CASSPTPRRDEQFF
J gene: TRBJ1-1; CDR3 length: 13; D gene: TRBD1; V gene: TRBV28; clone size: .; CDR3 DNA: TGTGCCAGCAGTTTACCGGACAGGTCGGAAGCTTTCTTT; CDR3 protein: CASSLPDRSEAFF
J gene: TRBJ2-3; CDR3 length: 16; D gene: TRBD1; V gene: TRBV28; clone size: .; CDR3 DNA: TGTGCCAGCAGTTCCCCTTGGGACAGGAGCACAGATACGCAGTATTTT; CDR3 protein: CASSSPWDRSTDTQYF
J gene: TRBJ1-2; CDR3 length: 15; D gene: .; V gene: TRBV5-5; clone size: .; CDR3 DNA: TGTGCCAGCAGCTCCCGACAGGACAACTCCTATGGCTACACCTTC; CDR3 protein: CASSSRQDNSYGYTF